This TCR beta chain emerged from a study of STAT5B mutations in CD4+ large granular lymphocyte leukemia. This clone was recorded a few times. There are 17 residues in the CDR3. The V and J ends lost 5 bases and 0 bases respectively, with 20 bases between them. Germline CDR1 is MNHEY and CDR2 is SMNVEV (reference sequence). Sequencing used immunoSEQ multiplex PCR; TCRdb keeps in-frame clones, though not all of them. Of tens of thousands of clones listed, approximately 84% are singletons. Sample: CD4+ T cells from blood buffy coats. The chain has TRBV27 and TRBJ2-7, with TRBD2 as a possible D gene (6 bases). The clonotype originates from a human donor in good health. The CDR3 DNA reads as TGTGCCAGCAGTCCTACCGGATTGAGCGGGTCCTCCTACGAGCAGTACTTC. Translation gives CASSPTGLSGSSYEQYF.